Reported below is one T cell receptor (beta chain). What made the TCR beta cDNA was 5'RACE template switching with UMIs. TCRdb reprocessed the 5' RACE reads and stores each CDR3 protein as one record, lacking DNA. The sample includes 350,000 to 400,000 distinct CDR3 sequences. These data come from a study of T cells expressing NK-cell markers. The CDR3 runs to 14 residues. Germline loops: CDR1 DFQATT, CDR2 SNEGSKA (reference sequence). The TCR originated in a woman aged 50 to 60 in good health. The V gene is TRBV20-1, the J gene TRBJ2-1. The sample taken for sequencing was blood T cells: a sorted CD56 or NKG2C T cell subset, CD4+ or CD8+ T cells, or bulk PBMC T cells (not recorded which). CDR3 residues: CSAKRGGLYNEQFF.